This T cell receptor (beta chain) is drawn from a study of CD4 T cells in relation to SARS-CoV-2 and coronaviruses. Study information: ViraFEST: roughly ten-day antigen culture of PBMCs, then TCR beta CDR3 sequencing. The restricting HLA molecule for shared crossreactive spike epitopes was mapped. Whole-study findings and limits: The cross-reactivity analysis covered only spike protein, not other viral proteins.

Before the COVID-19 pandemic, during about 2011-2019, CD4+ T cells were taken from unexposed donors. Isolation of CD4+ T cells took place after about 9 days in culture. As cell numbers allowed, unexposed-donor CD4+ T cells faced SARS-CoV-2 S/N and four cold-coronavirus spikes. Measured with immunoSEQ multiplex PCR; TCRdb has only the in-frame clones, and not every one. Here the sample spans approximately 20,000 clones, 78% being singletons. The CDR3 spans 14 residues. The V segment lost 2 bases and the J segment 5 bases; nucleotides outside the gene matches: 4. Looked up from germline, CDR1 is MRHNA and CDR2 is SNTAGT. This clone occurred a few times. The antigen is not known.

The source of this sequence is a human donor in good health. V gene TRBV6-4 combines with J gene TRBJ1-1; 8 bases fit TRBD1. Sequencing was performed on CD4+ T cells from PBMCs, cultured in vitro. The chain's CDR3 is CASSDGQGGTEAFF. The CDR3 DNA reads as TGTGCCAGCAGTGACGGACAGGGTGGTACTGAAGCTTTCTTT.